This T cell receptor (beta chain) was found in a study of shared clonotypes between healthy human individuals. The wider study: Researchers drew samples from a couple of women and three men aged 18 to 49. Notes on the study in general: Generally, estimated richness proved larger in naive subsets than it did in memory subsets.

Turning to this clone: The antigen is not known.

Germline V CDR1 and CDR2: MNHEY, SMNVEV (reference sequence). The V gene lost 2 bases and the J gene lost 2 bases, with 13 bases spanning the gap. CDR3 length: 17 residues. The assay was immunoSEQ multiplex PCR, and TCRdb's table has in-frame clones only and misses some. The data hold over a million clones, with over 95% observed a single time. The clonotype comes from a man in his thirties or forties in good health. The source material was naive CD4+ T cells sorted from blood. Subset denoted: CD45RA+ positively selected. The chain carries TRBV27 and TRBJ2-6, with D perhaps assigned TRBD1 or TRBD2 (5 bases each). The CDR3: CASSLQGRTTGANVLTF. The CDR3 coding sequence is TGTGCCAGCAGTTTACAGGGACGCACTACTGGGGCCAACGTCCTGACTTTC.